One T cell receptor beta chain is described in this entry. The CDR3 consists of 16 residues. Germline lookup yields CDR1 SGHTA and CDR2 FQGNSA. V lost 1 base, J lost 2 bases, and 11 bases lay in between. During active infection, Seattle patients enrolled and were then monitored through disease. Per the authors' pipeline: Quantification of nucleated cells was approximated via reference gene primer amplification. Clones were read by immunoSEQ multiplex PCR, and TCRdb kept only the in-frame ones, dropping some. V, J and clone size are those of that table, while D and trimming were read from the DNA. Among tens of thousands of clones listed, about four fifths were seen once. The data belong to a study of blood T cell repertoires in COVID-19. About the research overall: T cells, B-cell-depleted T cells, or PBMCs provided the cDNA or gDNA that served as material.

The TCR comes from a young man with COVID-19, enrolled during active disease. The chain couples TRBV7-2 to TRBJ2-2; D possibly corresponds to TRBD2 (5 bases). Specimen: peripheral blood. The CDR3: CASSLGAGINTGELFF. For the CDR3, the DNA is TGTGCCAGCAGCTTAGGAGCCGGGATAAACACCGGGGAGCTGTTTTTT.